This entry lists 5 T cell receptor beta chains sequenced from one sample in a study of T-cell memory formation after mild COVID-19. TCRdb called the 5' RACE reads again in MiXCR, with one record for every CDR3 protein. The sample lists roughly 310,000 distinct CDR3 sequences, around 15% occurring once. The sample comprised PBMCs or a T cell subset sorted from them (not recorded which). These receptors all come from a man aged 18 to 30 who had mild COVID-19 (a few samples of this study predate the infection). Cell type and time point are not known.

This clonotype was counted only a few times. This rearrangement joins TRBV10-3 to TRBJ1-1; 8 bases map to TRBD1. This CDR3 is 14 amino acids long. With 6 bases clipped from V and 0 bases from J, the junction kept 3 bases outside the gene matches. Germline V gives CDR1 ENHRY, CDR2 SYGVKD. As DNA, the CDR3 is TGTGCCATCAGGACAGGGGAAATGAACACTGAAGCTTTCTTT. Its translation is CAIRTGEMNTEAFF.

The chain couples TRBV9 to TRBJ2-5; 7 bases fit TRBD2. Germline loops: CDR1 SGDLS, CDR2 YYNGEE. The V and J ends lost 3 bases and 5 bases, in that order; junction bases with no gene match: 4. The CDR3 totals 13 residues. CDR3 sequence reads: CASSGPGGETQYF. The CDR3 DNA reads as TGTGCCAGCAGCGGACCCGGGGGGGAGACCCAGTACTTC.

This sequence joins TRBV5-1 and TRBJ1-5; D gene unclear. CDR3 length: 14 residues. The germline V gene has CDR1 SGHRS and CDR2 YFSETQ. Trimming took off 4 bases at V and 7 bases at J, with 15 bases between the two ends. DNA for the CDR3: TGCGCCAGCAGCGAAGACCCGGCGAGCCAGCCCCAGCATTTT. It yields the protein CASSEDPASQPQHF.

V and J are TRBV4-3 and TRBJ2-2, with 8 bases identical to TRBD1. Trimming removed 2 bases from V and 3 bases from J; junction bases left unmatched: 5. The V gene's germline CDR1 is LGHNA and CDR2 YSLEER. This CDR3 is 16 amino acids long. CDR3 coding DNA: TGCGCCAGCAGCCAATACAGGGGGAGTGACACCGGGGAGCTGTTTTTT. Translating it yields CASSQYRGSDTGELFF.

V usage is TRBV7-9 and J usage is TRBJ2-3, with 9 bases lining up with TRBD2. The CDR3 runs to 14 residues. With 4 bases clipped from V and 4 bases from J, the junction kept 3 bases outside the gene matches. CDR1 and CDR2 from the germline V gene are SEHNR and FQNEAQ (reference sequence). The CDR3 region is CASSWTSEADTQYF. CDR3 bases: TGTGCCAGCAGCTGGACTAGCGAAGCAGATACGCAGTATTTT.